A single sample is the source of the 21 T cell receptor beta chains below, sequenced in a study of blood T cell repertoires in COVID-19. Generated by immunoSEQ multiplex PCR, the TCRdb table keeps only in-frame clones and is missing some. Here the sample spans fewer than 55,000 clones, 80% to 90% being singletons. The sample comprised peripheral blood. The receptor set was obtained from a woman aged 55-75 years with acute or convalescent COVID-19.

V gene TRBV7-2 combines with J gene TRBJ1-5, with D possibly being TRBD1 (5 bases). V gave up 5 bases and J gave up 4 bases, with 12 bases separating them. Germline values: CDR1 SGHTA, CDR2 FQGNSA. This CDR3 region has 14 residues. The CDR3 reads CASSRTNRNQPQHF. CDR3 sequence (DNA): TGTGCCAGCAGCCGCACGAACAGGAATCAGCCCCAGCATTTT.

V usage is TRBV29-1 and J usage is TRBJ2-1; a weak D match, TRBD2 (7 bases). CDR1 SQVTM and CDR2 ANQGSEA come from the germline V gene. The CDR3 spans 12 residues. Trimming left V 8 bases short and J 13 bases short, with 21 bases between. CDR3 DNA: TGCAGCCTTCGGCGTCGGGGGGCTGGCCAGTTCTTC. Its protein product is CSLRRRGAGQFF.

The chain couples TRBV19 to TRBJ1-4; no definite D call. This CDR3 is built from 15 residues. Trimming left V 3 bases short and J 7 bases short, with 15 bases between. From germline, CDR1 is LNHDA and CDR2 SQIVND (reference sequence). CDR3 in DNA: TGTGCCAGTAGTATGGGCCCCGGCGGACTTGAAAAACTGTTTTTT. Translated: CASSMGPGGLEKLFF.

The CDR3 region has the DNA TGTGCCAGCAGTGAACGTGGGGCAGGGGGCTTGCGCCTCTCTGGAAACACCATATATTTT. This encodes CASSERGAGGLRLSGNTIYF. V gene TRBV2 combines with J gene TRBJ1-3, with TRBD1 identical over 8 bases. The germline V gene encodes CDR1 SNHLY and CDR2 FYNNEI. The CDR3 is made up of 20 amino acids. V shed 2 bases, J shed 0 bases, and the junction held 15 bases outside the gene matches.

This chain links TRBV5-4 with TRBJ1-1; D ambiguous. There are 14 residues in the CDR3. Germline V gives CDR1 SGHNT, CDR2 YYREEE (reference sequence). V was trimmed by 3 bases and J by 5 bases, leaving 14 bases between them. CDR3 coding DNA: TGTGCCAGCAGCTCCTTAACCGGGAGAACTGAAGCTTTCTTT. Translation: CASSSLTGRTEAFF.

This clone came up once. The rearrangement uses TRBV5-1 and TRBJ1-2; D perhaps matches TRBD1 (5 bases). Trimming cost V 4 bases and J 3 bases, with 16 bases left between them. Germline V gene sequence: CDR1 SGHRS, CDR2 YFSETQ. CDR3 length: 15 residues. The CDR3 coding sequence is TGCGCCAGCAGCGGAAACAGGTTTCGTCACTATGGCTACACCTTC. Translation: CASSGNRFRHYGYTF.

This chain connects TRBV6-5 to TRBJ1-3, with a weak D call TRBD1 (6 bases). CDR1 MNHEY and CDR2 SVGAGI come from the germline V gene. There are 14 residues in the CDR3. Trimming pared 7 bases from V and 3 bases from J, leaving 13 bases between. The CDR3 protein is CASKAKGVGNTIYF. The CDR3 DNA sequence: TGTGCCAGCAAGGCGAAGGGGGTTGGAAACACCATATATTTT.

The gene calls are TRBV15 and TRBJ2-1; 14 bases are shared with TRBD2. The germline gives CDR1 LNHNV, CDR2 YYDKDF (reference sequence). Losses at the gene ends were 0 bases for V and 1 base for J; bases not matched to a gene: 5. The length of the CDR3 is 19 residues. The CDR3: CATSRDKGLAGVSYNEQFF. CDR3 in DNA: TGTGCCACCAGCAGAGATAAGGGACTAGCGGGAGTTTCCTACAATGAGCAGTTCTTC.

This clone appeared a single time. The chain joins TRBV5-6 to TRBJ2-5, with a weak D call TRBD1 (6 bases). CDR1 is SGHDT and CDR2 is YYEEEE in the germline V gene. There are 15 residues in the CDR3. The V end was cut by 4 bases, the J end by 5 bases, with 18 bases between. The CDR3 coding sequence is TGTGCCAGCAGCCCCGGGACAAAGGTTCGGGAGACCCAGTACTTC. It encodes CASSPGTKVRETQYF.

The chain combines TRBV7-9 with TRBJ2-3, with D possibly being TRBD2 (6 bases). Germline V lookup: CDR1 SEHNR, CDR2 FQNEAQ (reference sequence). The CDR3 is 16 residues long. The germline V and J ends were trimmed by 2 bases and 3 bases, with 15 bases remaining between them. The CDR3 is CASSLRSGVGTDTQYF. The DNA for the CDR3 is TGTGCCAGCAGCTTACGTAGCGGAGTGGGTACAGATACGCAGTATTTT.

The V call is TRBV6-5, the J call TRBJ1-4, with 8 nucleotides matching TRBD1. V gave up 7 bases and J gave up 8 bases; unmatched junction bases: 6. CDR1 and CDR2 (germline): MNHEY, SVGAGI. This CDR3 comprises 13 residues. The CDR3 DNA is TGTGCCAGCACTCTGAACAGGGGGGAAAAACTGTTTTTT. Its translation is CASTLNRGEKLFF.

J is TRBJ1-4 and V is TRBV7-9; tentatively, D is TRBD1 (6 bases). CDR1 SEHNR and CDR2 FQNEAQ come from the germline V gene (reference sequence). Trimming took off 5 bases at V and 11 bases at J, with 12 bases between the two ends. There are 12 residues in the CDR3. The CDR3 nucleotides read TGTGCCAGCAGCGAACAGGGAGCGAAACTGTTTTTT. It specifies CASSEQGAKLFF.

This sequence joins TRBV7-8 and TRBJ1-6; D may be TRBD1 (6 bases). The CDR3 runs to 16 residues. V dropped 2 bases and J dropped 7 bases, with 15 bases sitting between them. Germline V gene sequence: CDR1 SGHVS, CDR2 FQNEAQ. The CDR3 coding sequence is TGTGCCAGCAGCTTAAGGTCACAGGGTAAAAATTCACCCCTCCACTTT. As protein: CASSLRSQGKNSPLHF.

The chain uses TRBV4-1 and TRBJ2-3; D possibly corresponds to TRBD1 (5 bases). Germline V gene lookup returns CDR1 MGHRA and CDR2 YSYEKL. The CDR3 contains 15 residues. Trimming pared 5 bases from V and 0 bases from J, leaving 12 bases between. CDR3 sequence reads: CASSRIGQSTDTQYF. In DNA, the CDR3 is TGCGCCAGCAGCAGGATTGGACAAAGCACAGATACGCAGTATTTT.

This clone appeared a few times. The chain uses TRBV29-1 and TRBJ1-1; 8 bases are a match to TRBD1. The germline gives CDR1 SQVTM, CDR2 ANQGSEA. V shed 8 bases, J shed 7 bases, and the junction held 9 bases outside the gene matches. The CDR3 contains 12 residues. The CDR3 region has the DNA TGCAGCACGGCTTCGGGGACAGGTGAAGCTTTCTTT. Amino acids: CSTASGTGEAFF.

The V and J genes are TRBV4-1 and TRBJ2-5; 7 bases are a match to TRBD1. Germline V gene lookup returns CDR1 MGHRA and CDR2 YSYEKL. V lost 4 bases, J lost 4 bases, and 3 bases stayed unmatched. The CDR3 covers 13 residues. DNA for the CDR3: TGCGCCAGCAGCCCGAACAGGGGAGAGACCCAGTACTTC. Encoded protein: CASSPNRGETQYF.

The rearrangement joins TRBV27 to TRBJ2-7; a weak D match, TRBD1 (6 bases). The V gene's germline CDR1 is MNHEY and CDR2 SMNVEV (reference sequence). There are 16 residues in the CDR3. Between the trimmed V and J ends, which lost 0 bases and 0 bases, there was a span of 12 bases. The CDR3 here is CASSLSFQGFSYEQYF. For the CDR3, the DNA is TGTGCCAGCAGTTTATCGTTCCAGGGGTTCTCCTACGAGCAGTACTTC.

V gene TRBV7-2 combines with J gene TRBJ2-3; TRBD1 matches 7 bases. Germline-derived CDR1 and CDR2 are SGHTA and FQGNSA. This CDR3 has 15 amino acids. J gave up 2 bases and V 4 bases, and 6 bases lay outside the gene matches. In nucleotides, the CDR3 is TGTGCCAGCAGCTCCGGGACAGCAGTCACAGATACGCAGTATTTT. As protein: CASSSGTAVTDTQYF.

This clone came up once. J is TRBJ1-5 and V is TRBV30; no reliable D call. The germline CDR1 and CDR2 sequences are GTSNPN and SVGIG (reference sequence). The CDR3 runs 12 residues. The V end lost 2 bases, the J end lost 5 bases, and 7 bases lay between the germline ends. The CDR3 region has the DNA TGTGCCTGGAGTTCGGGTTATCAGCCCCAGCATTTT. It translates to CAWSSGYQPQHF.

This clone has more than one count but fewer than ten. A read error may account for a junction end that differs from germline. This chain links TRBV6-5 with TRBJ1-5, with D possibly being TRBD1 (6 bases). This CDR3 region has 15 residues. CDR1 and CDR2 (germline): MNHEY, SVGAGI. The CDR3 reads CASSDSGHHNQPQHF. CDR3 sequence (DNA): TGTGCCAGCAGTGACTCGGGACACCACAATCAGCCCCAGCATTTT.

CDR3 region: CASSLDGTGSQPQHF. CDR3 DNA: TGCGCCAGCAGCTTGGATGGGACAGGGTCTCAGCCCCAGCATTTT. V is TRBV5-1 and J is TRBJ1-5; 9 bases align to TRBD1. The CDR3 spans 15 residues. Germline-derived CDR1 and CDR2 are SGHRS and YFSETQ. With 0 bases clipped from V and 6 bases from J, the junction kept 4 bases outside the gene matches.